This TCR beta chain was recovered during a study of cytomegalovirus exposure and HLA in healthy donors. Study context: Drawn from HLA-typed donors, about 82 million unique TCRs were held in an early data release. Whole-study findings and limits: Donors belonging to an Asian-associated ancestry cluster reportedly showed fewer N-insertions in productive TCRs than the approximately 670-donor mean, according to what a later analysis found. A list of 150 or so TCR beta chains associated with cytomegalovirus was given.

The CDR3 is 16 residues long. The V gene's germline CDR1 is SGDLS and CDR2 YYNGEE. Trimming removed 0 bases from V and 4 bases from J; junction bases left unmatched: 6. In the PCR, 60 Vbeta and 13 Jbeta primers were used. Only in-frame clones appear in the TCRdb table, and some are missing; sequencing was by immunoSEQ multiplex PCR. The sample includes 70,000 to 85,000 clones, around 60% of them seen just once. In regard to this clone: Its matching antigen is unknown.

Healthy bone marrow donors supplied every sample. This clonotype was obtained from a male donor in good health and CMV-seropositive. The rearrangement uses TRBV9 and TRBJ2-1, with 8 positions matching TRBD2. Source material: PBMCs. Here the CDR3 DNA reads TGTGCCAGCAGCGTAGAAGGGACTAGGATTTACAATGAGCAGTTCTTC. This translates into CASSVEGTRIYNEQFF.